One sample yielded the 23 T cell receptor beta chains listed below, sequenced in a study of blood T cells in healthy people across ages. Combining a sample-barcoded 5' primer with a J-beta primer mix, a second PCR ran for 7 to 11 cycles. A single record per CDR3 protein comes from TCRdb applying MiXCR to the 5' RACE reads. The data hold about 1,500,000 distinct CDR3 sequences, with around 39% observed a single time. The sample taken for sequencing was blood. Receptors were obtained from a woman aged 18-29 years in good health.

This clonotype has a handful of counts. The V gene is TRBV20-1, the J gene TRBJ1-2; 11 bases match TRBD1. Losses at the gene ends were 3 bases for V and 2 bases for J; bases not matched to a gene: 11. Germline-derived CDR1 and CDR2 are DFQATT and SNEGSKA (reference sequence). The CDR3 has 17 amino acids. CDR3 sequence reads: CSASNNMGQGENYGYTF. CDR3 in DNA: TGCAGTGCTAGTAATAACATGGGACAGGGGGAGAACTATGGCTACACCTTC.

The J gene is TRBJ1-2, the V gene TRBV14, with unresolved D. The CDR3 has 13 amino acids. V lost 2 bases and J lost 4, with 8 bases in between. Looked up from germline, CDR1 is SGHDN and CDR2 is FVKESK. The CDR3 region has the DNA TGTGCCAGCAGCCAACATCCAGGCTATGGCTACACCTTC. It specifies CASSQHPGYGYTF.

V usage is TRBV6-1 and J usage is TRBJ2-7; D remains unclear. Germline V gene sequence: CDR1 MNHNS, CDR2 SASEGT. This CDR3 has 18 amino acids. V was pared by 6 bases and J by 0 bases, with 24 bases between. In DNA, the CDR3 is TGTGCCAGCAGCTCTACAACAACCAGCCGTCAAGGCTCCTACGAGCAGTACTTC. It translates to CASSSTTTSRQGSYEQYF.

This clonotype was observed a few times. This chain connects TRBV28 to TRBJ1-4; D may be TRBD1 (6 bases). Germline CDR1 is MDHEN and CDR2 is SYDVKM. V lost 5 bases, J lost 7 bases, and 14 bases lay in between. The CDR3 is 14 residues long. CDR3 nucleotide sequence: TGTGCCAGCAGTCATAGACAGGCTGGTGAAAAACTGTTTTTT. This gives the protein CASSHRQAGEKLFF. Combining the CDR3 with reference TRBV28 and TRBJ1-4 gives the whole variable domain DVKVTQSSRYLVKRTGEKVFLECVQDMDHENMFWYRQDPGLGLRLIYFSYDVKMKEKGDIPEGYSVSREKKERFSLILESASTNQTSMYLCASSHRQAGEKLFFGSGTQLSVL.

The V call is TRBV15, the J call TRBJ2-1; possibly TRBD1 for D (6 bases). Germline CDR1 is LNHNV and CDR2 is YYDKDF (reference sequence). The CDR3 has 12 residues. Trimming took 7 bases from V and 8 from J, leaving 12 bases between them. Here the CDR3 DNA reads TGTGCCACCACCCCTGAGGGGGATGAGCAGTTCTTC. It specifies CATTPEGDEQFF.

CDR3 in amino acids: CASSLPKHAYGYTF. For the CDR3, the DNA is TGTGCCAGCAGCTTACCCAAACACGCCTATGGCTACACCTTC. The chain uses TRBV11-2 and TRBJ1-2; D call uncertain. V lost 2 bases to trimming and J lost 4 bases, with 11 bases between them. The CDR3 covers 14 residues. Germline assignment: CDR1 SGHAT and CDR2 FQNNGV.

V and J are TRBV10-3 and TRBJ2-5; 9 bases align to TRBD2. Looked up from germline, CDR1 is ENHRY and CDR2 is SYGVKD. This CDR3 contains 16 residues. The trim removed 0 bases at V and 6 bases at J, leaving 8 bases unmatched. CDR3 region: CAISESAGGPGKTQYF. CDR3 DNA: TGTGCCATCAGTGAGTCGGCGGGGGGGCCGGGGAAGACCCAGTACTTC.

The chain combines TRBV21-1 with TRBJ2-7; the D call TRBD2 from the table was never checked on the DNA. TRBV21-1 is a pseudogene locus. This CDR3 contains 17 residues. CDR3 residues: CASSATIRASGRYEQYF. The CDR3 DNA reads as TGTGCCAGCAGCGCCACAATAAGGGCTAGCGGAAGGTACGAGCAGTACTTC.

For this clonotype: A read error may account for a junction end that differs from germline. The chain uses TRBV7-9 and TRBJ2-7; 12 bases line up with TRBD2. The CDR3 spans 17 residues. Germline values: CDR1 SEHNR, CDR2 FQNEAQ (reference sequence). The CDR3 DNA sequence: TGTACCAGCAGCCCTAAGCGACTAGCGGGAGAACTATACGAGCAGTACTTC. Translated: CTSSPKRLAGELYEQYF.

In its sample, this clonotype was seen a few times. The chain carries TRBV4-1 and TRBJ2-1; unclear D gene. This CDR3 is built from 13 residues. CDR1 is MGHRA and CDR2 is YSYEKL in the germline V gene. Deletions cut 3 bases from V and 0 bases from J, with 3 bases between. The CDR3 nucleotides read TGCGCCAGCAGCCATAGCTCCTACAATGAGCAGTTCTTC. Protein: CASSHSSYNEQFF.

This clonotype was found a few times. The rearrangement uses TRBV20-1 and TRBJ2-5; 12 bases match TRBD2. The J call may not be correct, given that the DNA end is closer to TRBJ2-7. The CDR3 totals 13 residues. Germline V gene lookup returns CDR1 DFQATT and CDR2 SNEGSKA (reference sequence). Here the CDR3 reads CSALTSGGYEQYF. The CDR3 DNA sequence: TGCAGTGCTCTGACTAGCGGGGGATACGAGCAGTACTTC.

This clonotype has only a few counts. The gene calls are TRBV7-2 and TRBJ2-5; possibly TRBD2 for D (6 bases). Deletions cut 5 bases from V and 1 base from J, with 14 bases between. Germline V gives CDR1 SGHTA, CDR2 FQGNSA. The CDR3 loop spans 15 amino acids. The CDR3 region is CASSRSGGGQETQYF. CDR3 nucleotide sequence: TGTGCCAGCAGCCGGAGTGGGGGAGGCCAAGAGACCCAGTACTTC.

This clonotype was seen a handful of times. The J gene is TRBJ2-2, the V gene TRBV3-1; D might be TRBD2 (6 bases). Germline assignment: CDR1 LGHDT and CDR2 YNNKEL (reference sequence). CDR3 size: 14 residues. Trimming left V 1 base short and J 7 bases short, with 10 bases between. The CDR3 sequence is CASSQVGEVGELFF. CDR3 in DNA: TGTGCCAGCAGCCAAGTCGGGGAGGTCGGGGAGCTGTTTTTT.

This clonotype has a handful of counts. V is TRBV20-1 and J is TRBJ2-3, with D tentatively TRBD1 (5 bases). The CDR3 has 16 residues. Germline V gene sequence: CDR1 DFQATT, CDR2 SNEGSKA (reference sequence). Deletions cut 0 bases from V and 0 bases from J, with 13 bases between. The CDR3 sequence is CSARDGARLSTDTQYF. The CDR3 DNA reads TGCAGTGCTAGAGATGGGGCAAGACTTAGCACAGATACGCAGTATTTT.

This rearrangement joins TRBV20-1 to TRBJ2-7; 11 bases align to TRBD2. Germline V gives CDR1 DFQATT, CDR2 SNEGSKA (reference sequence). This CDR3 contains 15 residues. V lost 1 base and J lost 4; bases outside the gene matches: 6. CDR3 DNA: TGCAGTGCTAGAGTAACTAGCGGGAGTGGATACGAGCAGTACTTC. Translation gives CSARVTSGSGYEQYF.

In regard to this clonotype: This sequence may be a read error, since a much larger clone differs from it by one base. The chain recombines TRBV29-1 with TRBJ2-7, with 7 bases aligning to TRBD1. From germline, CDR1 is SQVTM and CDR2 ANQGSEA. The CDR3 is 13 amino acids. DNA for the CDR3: TGCAGCGTTGGGGGGACAGTTACCTACGAGCAGGACTTC. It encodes CSVGGTVTYEQDF.

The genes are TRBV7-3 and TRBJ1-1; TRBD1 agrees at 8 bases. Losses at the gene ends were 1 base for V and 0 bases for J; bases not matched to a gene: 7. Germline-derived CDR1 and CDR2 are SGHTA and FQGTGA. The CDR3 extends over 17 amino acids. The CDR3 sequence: CASSLNGAGGMNTEAFF. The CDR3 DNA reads TGTGCCAGCAGCTTAAATGGGGCAGGGGGCATGAACACTGAAGCTTTCTTT.

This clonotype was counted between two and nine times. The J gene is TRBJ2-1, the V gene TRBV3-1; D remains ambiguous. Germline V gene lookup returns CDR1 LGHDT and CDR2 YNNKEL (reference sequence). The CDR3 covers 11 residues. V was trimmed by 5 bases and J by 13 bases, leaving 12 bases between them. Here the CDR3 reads CASSFKNNQFF. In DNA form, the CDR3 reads TGTGCCAGCAGCTTCAAAAATAATCAGTTCTTC.

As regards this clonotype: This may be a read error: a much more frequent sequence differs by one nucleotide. This CDR3 reads CASSDSSAGEQFF. In DNA form, the CDR3 reads TGTGCCAGCAGTGACTCGTCGGCGGGTGAGCAGTTCTTC. This rearrangement joins TRBV6-5 to TRBJ2-1; D is perhaps TRBD2 (5 bases). The CDR3 spans 13 residues. The V gene's germline CDR1 is MNHEY and CDR2 SVGAGI.

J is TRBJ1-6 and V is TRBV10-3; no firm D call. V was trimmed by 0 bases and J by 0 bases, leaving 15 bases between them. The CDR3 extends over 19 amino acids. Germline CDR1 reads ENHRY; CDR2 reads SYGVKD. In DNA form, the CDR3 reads TGTGCCATCAGTGAGTCAGACCGAAGTCAAAGCTCCTATAATTCACCCCTCCACTTT. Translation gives CAISESDRSQSSYNSPLHF.

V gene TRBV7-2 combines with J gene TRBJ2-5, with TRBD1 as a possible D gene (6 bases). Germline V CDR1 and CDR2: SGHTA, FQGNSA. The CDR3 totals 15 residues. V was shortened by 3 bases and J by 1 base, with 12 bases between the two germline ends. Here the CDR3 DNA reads TGTGCCAGCAGCTTCAATACAGGGACCCAAGAGACCCAGTACTTC. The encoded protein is CASSFNTGTQETQYF.

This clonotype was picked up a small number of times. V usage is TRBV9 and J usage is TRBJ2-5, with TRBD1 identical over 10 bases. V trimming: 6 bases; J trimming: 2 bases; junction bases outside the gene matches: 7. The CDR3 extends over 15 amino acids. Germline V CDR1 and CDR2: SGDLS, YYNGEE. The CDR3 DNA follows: TGTGCCAGCATTCCCGGGACAGGGGTACAAGAGACCCAGTACTTC. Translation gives CASIPGTGVQETQYF.

This CDR3 reads CASSLPGAGTDTQYF. In nucleotides, the CDR3 is TGTGCCAGCAGCTTACCAGGGGCGGGCACAGATACGCAGTATTTT. This sequence joins TRBV11-2 and TRBJ2-3; TRBD1 might be the D (6 bases). V gave up 2 bases and J gave up 1 base, with 10 bases separating them. The length of the CDR3 is 15 residues. In germline, CDR1 is SGHAT, CDR2 FQNNGV.